Given below is one T cell receptor beta chain in context. The data belong to a study of cytomegalovirus exposure and HLA in healthy donors. After removal of 3 bases from V and 6 bases from J, the junction contained 5 bases not matched to a gene. Germline CDR1 reads LNHDA; CDR2 reads SQIVND (reference sequence). This CDR3 spans 14 amino acids. The PCR had 60 Vbeta and 13 Jbeta primers. TCRdb keeps only in-frame clones here, not all; method: immunoSEQ multiplex PCR. Seen here are under 250,000 clones, approximately 85% observed once, and the top ten hold around 3%. The origin of this receptor is a woman in her thirties or forties in good health and CMV-seronegative. The V and J genes are TRBV19 and TRBJ2-7, with TRBD2 matching over 10 bases. Input material: PBMCs. The CDR3: CASSMCSGRCEQYF. The DNA of the CDR3 is TGTGCCAGTAGTATGTGTAGCGGGAGGTGCGAGCAGTACTTC.